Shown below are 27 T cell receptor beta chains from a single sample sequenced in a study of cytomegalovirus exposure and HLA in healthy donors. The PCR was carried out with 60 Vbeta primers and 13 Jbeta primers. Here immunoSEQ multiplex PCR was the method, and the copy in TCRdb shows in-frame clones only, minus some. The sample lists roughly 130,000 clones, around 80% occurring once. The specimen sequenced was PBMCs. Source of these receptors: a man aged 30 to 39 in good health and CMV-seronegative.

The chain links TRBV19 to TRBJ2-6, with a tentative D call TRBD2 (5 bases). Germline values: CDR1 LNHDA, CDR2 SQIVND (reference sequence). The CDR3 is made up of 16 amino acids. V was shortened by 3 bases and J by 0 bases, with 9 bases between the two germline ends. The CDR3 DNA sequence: TGTGCCAGTAGTATTGGACGGGACTCTGGGGCCAACGTCCTGACTTTC. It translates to CASSIGRDSGANVLTF.

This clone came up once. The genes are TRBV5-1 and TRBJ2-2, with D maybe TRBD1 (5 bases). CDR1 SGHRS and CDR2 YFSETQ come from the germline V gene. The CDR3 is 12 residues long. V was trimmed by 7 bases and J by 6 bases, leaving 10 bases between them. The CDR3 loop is CASETVAGELFF. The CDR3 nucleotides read TGCGCCAGCGAGACAGTTGCCGGGGAGCTGTTTTTT.

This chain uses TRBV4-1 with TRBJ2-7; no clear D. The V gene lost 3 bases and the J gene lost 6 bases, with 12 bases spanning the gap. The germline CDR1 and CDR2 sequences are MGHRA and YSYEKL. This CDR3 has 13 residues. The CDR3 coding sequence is TGCGCCAGCAGCCACCCTAGATCGGTCGAGCAGTACTTC. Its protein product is CASSHPRSVEQYF.

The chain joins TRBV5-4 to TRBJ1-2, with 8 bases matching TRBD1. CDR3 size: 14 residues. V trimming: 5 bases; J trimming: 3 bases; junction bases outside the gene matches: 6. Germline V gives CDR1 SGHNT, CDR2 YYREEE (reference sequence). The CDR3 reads CASRRTGIDYGYTF. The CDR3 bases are TGTGCCAGCAGACGGACAGGGATTGACTATGGCTACACCTTC.

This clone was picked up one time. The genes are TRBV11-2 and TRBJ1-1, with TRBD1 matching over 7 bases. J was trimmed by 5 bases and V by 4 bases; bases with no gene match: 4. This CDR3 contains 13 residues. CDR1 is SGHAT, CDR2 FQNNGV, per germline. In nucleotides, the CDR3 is TGTGCCAGCAGCTCCAGGGGGAGGACTGAAGCTTTCTTT. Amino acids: CASSSRGRTEAFF.

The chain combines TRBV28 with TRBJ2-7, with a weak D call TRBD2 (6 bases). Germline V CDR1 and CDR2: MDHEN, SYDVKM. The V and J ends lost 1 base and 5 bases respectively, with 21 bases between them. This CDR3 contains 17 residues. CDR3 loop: CASSLSTPMGGSDEQYF. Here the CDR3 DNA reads TGTGCCAGCAGTTTATCAACTCCTATGGGGGGTTCCGACGAGCAGTACTTC.

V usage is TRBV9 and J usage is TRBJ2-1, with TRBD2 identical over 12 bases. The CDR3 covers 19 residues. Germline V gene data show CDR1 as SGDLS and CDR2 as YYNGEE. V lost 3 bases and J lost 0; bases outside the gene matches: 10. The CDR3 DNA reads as TGTGCCAGCAGCGGAGAACTAGCGGGAGGCATCCACTCCTACAATGAGCAGTTCTTC. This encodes CASSGELAGGIHSYNEQFF.

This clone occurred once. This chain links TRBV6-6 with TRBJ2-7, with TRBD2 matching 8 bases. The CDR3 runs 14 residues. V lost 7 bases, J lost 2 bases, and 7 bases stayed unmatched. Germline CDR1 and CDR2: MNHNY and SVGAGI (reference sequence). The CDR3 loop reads CASTLAGSAYEQYF. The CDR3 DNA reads TGTGCCAGCACGTTAGCGGGATCTGCCTACGAGCAGTACTTC.

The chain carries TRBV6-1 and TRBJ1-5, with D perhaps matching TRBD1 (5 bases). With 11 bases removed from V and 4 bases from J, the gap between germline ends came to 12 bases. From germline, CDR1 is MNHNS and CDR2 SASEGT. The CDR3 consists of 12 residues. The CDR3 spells CAGGGNNQPQHF. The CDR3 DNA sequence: TGTGCCGGTGGGGGGAATAATCAGCCCCAGCATTTT.

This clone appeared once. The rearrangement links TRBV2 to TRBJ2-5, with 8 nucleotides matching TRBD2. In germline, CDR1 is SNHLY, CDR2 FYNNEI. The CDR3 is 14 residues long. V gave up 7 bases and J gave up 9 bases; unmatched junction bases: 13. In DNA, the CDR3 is TGTGCCAGCACCACGCTAGCGGGTTGGTCGTCCCAGTACTTC. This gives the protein CASTTLAGWSSQYF.

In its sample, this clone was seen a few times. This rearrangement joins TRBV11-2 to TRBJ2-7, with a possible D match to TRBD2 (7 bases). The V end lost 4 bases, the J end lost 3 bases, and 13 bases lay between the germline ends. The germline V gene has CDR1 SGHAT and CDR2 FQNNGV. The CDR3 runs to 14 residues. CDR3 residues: CASSSLGGLYEQYF. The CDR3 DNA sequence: TGTGCCAGCAGCTCCCTCGGGGGGCTCTACGAGCAGTACTTC.

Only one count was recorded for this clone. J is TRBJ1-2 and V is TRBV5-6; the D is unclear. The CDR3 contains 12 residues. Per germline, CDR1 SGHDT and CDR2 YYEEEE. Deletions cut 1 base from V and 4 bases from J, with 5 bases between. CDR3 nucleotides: TGTGCCAGCAGCTTGTACACCTATGGCTACACCTTC. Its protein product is CASSLYTYGYTF.

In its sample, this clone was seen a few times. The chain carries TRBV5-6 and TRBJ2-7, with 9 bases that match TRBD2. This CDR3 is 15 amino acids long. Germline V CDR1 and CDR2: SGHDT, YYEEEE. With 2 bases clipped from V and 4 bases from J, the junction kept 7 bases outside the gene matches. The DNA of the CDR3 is TGTGCCAGCAGCTTCAGAGCGACTAGCGGATACGAGCAGTACTTC. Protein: CASSFRATSGYEQYF. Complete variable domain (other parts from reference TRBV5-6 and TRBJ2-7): DAGVTQSPTHLIKTRGQQVTLRCSPKSGHDTVSWYQQALGQGPQFIFQYYEEEERQRGNFPDRFSGHQFPNYSSELNVNALLLGDSALYLCASSFRATSGYEQYFGPGTRLTVT.

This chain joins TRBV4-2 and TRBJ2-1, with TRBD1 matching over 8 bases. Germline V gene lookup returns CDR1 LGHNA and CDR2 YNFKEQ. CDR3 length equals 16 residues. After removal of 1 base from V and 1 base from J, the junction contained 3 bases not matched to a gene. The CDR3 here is CASSQGDRLSYNEQFF. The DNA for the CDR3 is TGTGCCAGCAGCCAAGGGGACAGGTTGTCCTACAATGAGCAGTTCTTC.

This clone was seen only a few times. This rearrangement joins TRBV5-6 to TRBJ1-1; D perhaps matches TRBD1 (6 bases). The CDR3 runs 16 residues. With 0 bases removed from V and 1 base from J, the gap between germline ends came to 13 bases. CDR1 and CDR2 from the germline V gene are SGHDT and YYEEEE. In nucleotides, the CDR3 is TGTGCCAGCAGCTTGGAAGCGGGGGCGAGGAACACTGAAGCTTTCTTT. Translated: CASSLEAGARNTEAFF.

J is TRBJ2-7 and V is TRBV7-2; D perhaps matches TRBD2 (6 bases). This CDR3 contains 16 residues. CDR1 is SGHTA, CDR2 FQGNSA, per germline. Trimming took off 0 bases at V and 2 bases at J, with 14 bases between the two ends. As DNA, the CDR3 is TGTGCCAGCAGCTTAGCCAGGAGGGGCGGTACCTACGAGCAGTACTTC. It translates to CASSLARRGGTYEQYF.

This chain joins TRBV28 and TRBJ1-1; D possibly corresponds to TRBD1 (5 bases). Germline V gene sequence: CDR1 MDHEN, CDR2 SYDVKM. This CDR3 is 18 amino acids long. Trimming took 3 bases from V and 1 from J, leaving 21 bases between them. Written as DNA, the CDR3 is TGTGCCAGCAGTTTTTTTGCTGGGGGAGGGCGTAGGAACACTGAAGCTTTCTTT. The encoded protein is CASSFFAGGGRRNTEAFF.

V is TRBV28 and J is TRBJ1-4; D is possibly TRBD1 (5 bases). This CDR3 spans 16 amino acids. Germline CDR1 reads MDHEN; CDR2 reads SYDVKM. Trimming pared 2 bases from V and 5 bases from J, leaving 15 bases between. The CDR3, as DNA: TGTGCCAGCAGTTTACCCCCAGGGAAGGGGAATGAAAAACTGTTTTTT. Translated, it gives CASSLPPGKGNEKLFF. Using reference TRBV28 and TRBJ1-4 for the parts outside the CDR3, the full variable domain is DVKVTQSSRYLVKRTGEKVFLECVQDMDHENMFWYRQDPGLGLRLIYFSYDVKMKEKGDIPEGYSVSREKKERFSLILESASTNQTSMYLCASSLPPGKGNEKLFFGSGTQLSVL.

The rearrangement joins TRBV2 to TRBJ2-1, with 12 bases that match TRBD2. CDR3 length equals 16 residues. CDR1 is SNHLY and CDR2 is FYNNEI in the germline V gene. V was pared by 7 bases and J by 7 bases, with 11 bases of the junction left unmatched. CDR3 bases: TGTGCCAGCACTGGACTAGCGGGATTTACGGGGAATGAGCAGTTCTTC. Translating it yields CASTGLAGFTGNEQFF.

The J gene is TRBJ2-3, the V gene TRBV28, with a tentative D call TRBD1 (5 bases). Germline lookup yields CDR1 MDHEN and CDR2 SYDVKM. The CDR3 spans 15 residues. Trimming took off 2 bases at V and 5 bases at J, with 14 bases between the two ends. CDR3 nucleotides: TGTGCCAGCAGTTTACAAACCAGGGTAGGAGATACGCAGTATTTT. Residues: CASSLQTRVGDTQYF.

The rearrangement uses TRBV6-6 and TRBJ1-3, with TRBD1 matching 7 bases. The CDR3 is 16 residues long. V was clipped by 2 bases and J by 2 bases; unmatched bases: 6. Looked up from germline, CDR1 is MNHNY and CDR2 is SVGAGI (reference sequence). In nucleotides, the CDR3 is TGTGCCAGCAGTTACCGGGGACAGATCACTGGAAACACCATATATTTT. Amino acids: CASSYRGQITGNTIYF.

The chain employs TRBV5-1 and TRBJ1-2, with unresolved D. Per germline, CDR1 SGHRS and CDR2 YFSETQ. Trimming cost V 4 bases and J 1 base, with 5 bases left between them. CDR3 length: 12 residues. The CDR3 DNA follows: TGCGCCAGCAGCCCCCTTAACTATGGCTACACCTTC. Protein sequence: CASSPLNYGYTF. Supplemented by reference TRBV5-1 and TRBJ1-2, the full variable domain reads KAGVTQTPRYLIKTRGQQVTLSCSPISGHRSVSWYQQTPGQGLQFLFEYFSETQRNKGNFPGRFSGRQFSNSRSEMNVSTLELGDSALYLCASSPLNYGYTFGSGTRLTVV.

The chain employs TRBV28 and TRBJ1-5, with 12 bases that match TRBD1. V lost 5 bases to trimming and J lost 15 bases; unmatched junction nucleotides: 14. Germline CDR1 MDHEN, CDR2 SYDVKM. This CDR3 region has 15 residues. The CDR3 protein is CASSRAGTGGTILHF. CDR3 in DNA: TGTGCCAGCAGTCGAGCCGGGACAGGGGGCACGATTCTGCATTTT.

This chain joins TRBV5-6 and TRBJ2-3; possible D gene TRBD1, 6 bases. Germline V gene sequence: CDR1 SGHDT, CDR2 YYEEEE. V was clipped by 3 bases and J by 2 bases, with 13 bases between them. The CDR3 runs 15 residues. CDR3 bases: TGTGCCAGCAGCTCGCTGGGACACCACACAGATACGCAGTATTTT. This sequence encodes CASSSLGHHTDTQYF.

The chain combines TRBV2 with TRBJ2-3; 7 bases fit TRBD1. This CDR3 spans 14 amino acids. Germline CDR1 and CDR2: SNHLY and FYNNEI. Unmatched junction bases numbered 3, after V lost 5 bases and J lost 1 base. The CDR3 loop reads CASSLQGGTDTQYF. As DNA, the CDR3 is TGTGCCAGCAGTCTCCAGGGGGGCACAGATACGCAGTATTTT. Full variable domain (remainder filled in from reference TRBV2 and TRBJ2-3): EPEVTQTPSHQVTQMGQEVILRCVPISNHLYFYWYRQILGQKVEFLVSFYNNEISEKSEIFDDQFSVERPDGSNFTLKIRSTKLEDSAMYFCASSLQGGTDTQYFGPGTRLTVL.

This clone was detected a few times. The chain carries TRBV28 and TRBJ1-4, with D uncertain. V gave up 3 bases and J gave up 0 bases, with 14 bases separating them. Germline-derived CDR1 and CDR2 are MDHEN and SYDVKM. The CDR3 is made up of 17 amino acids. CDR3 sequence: CASSFWADYSTNEKLFF. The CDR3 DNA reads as TGTGCCAGCAGTTTTTGGGCAGACTATTCAACTAATGAAAAACTGTTTTTT.

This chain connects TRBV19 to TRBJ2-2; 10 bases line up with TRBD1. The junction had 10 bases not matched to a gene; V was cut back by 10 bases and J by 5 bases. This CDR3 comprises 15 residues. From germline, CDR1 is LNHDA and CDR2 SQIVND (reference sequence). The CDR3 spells CATHFDRGRTGELFF. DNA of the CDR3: TGTGCCACACATTTCGACAGGGGGCGGACCGGGGAGCTGTTTTTT.